This is a list of T cell receptor beta chains from one sample in a study of long-term antiretroviral therapy in people with HIV. Measured with immunoSEQ multiplex PCR; TCRdb has only the in-frame clones, and not every one. Of around 29,000 clones in the sample, less than 85% were seen once. This sample comprised unsorted PBMCs, obtained 0.3 years after starting antiretroviral therapy. Every receptor here comes from a man in his forties with HIV. Both conserved end residues are part of each CDR3. D genes are given only for firm matches.

TRBD2 | TRBV28 | CASSYLAGGNEQFF
. | TRBV2 | CASSDRDETQYF
. | TRBV13 | CASSLGQLNYGYTF
TRBD1 | TRBV27 | CASKGTGAYEQYF
. | TRBV2 | CASSEALRRADTQYF
. | TRBV20-1 | CSVGANYEQYF
. | TRBV28 | CASSIGYEQYF
TRBD1 | TRBV7-9 | CAGSQGEDTGELFF
. | TRBV19 | CASSISLGGGQETQYF
TRBD2 | TRBV5-1 | CASSPFGASGNQYNNEQFF
TRBD1 | TRBV27 | CASSLYPQGASGYTF